Presented here are 28 T cell receptor beta chains from one specimen sequenced in a study of neurological immune-mediated disorders. TCRdb re-analysed the 5' RACE reads in MiXCR, keeping a single row per CDR3 protein. The sample has under 90,000 distinct CDR3 sequences; about a tenth are singletons. Input material: PBMCs. The source of these receptors is a middle-aged man in good health.

Ten or more counts support this clonotype. The chain recombines TRBV20-1 with TRBJ2-2; D is perhaps TRBD1 (6 bases). V was shortened by 3 bases and J by 4 bases, with 12 bases between the two germline ends. Germline-derived CDR1 and CDR2 are DFQATT and SNEGSKA (reference sequence). The CDR3 totals 14 residues. In DNA form, the CDR3 reads TGCAGTGCTAGTGACAGGCCCGCCACCGGGGAGCTGTTTTTT. Residues: CSASDRPATGELFF.

There are many counts of this clonotype. The chain is built from TRBV20-1 and TRBJ2-3; TRBD2 aligns across 9 bases. V was pared by 8 bases and J by 0 bases, with 12 bases of the junction left unmatched. The CDR3 consists of 16 residues. Germline assignment: CDR1 DFQATT and CDR2 SNEGSKA (reference sequence). The DNA of the CDR3 is TGCAGTTCCCGGGGGGCTAGCGGGGATAGCACAGATACGCAGTATTTT. This encodes CSSRGASGDSTDTQYF.

At least ten counts were recorded for this clonotype. This chain joins TRBV11-2 and TRBJ2-1; D is unclear. The CDR3 is 16 amino acids. V lost 4 bases to trimming and J lost 0 bases, with 13 bases between them. Germline CDR1 reads SGHAT; CDR2 reads FQNNGV. CDR3 loop: CASSSWGFSSYNEQFF. The DNA of the CDR3 is TGTGCCAGCAGCTCTTGGGGATTCAGCTCCTACAATGAGCAGTTCTTC.

This clonotype showed up many times. This chain connects TRBV4-1 to TRBJ2-3, with D possibly matching TRBD1 (6 bases). Germline values: CDR1 MGHRA, CDR2 YSYEKL. This CDR3 is built from 16 residues. Trimming pared 1 base from V and 0 bases from J, leaving 11 bases between. The CDR3 bases are TGCGCCAGCAGCCAAGGGCAGGGGTTGAGCACAGATACGCAGTATTTT. It codes for CASSQGQGLSTDTQYF.

This clonotype was detected ten times or more. J is TRBJ2-2 and V is TRBV7-2; D ambiguous. Germline V gene data show CDR1 as SGHTA and CDR2 as FQGNSA. Deletions cut 2 bases from V and 4 bases from J, with 11 bases between. CDR3 length: 15 amino acids. The CDR3 sequence is CASSLRAFITGELFF. CDR3 in DNA: TGTGCCAGCAGCTTAAGGGCGTTCATCACCGGGGAGCTGTTTTTT.

This clonotype was recorded at least ten times. V is TRBV5-1 and J is TRBJ2-7; TRBD1 agrees at 9 bases. The CDR3 spans 14 residues. From germline, CDR1 is SGHRS and CDR2 YFSETQ. V lost 0 bases and J lost 5; bases outside the gene matches: 3. The CDR3, as DNA: TGCGCCAGCAGCTTGGGAACAGGGGGCAACGAGCAGTACTTC. As protein: CASSLGTGGNEQYF.

This clonotype was seen more than once but under ten times. CDR3 bases: TGCAGTGCAGAAGACGGATTCTCTGGGGCCAACGTCCTGACTTTC. Translated: CSAEDGFSGANVLTF. The chain combines TRBV20-1 with TRBJ2-6; the D is unclear. V lost 6 bases and J lost 0, with 12 bases in between. From germline, CDR1 is DFQATT and CDR2 SNEGSKA (reference sequence). This CDR3 spans 15 amino acids.

This clonotype came up many times. V is TRBV20-1 and J is TRBJ2-2; 8 nucleotides match TRBD1. CDR3 length: 14 residues. V was pared by 6 bases and J by 7 bases, with 10 bases of the junction left unmatched. In germline, CDR1 is DFQATT, CDR2 SNEGSKA (reference sequence). CDR3: CSAPAGQAGGELFF. CDR3 coding DNA: TGCAGTGCCCCGGCGGGACAGGCGGGCGGGGAGCTGTTTTTT.

This clonotype came up many times. This chain uses TRBV19 with TRBJ1-4; unclear D gene. The CDR3 length is 12 residues. Trimming shortened V by 3 bases and J by 12 bases, and 11 bases separated the two germline ends. Germline values: CDR1 LNHDA, CDR2 SQIVND (reference sequence). DNA for the CDR3: TGTGCCAGTAGTATGGCGGAAACGGAACTGTTTTTT. This codes for CASSMAETELFF.

The J gene is TRBJ2-1, the V gene TRBV28; D may correspond to TRBD1 or TRBD2 (5 bases each). The CDR3 is 15 residues long. Per germline, CDR1 MDHEN and CDR2 SYDVKM. The germline V and J ends were trimmed by 4 bases and 5 bases, with 15 bases remaining between them. In DNA, the CDR3 is TGTGCCAGCAGTTCAATGGGACGGCCCGACAATGAGCAGTTCTTC. Translation gives CASSSMGRPDNEQFF.

This clonotype was seen at least ten times. The chain employs TRBV7-6 and TRBJ2-2; D might be TRBD2 (6 bases). CDR1 and CDR2 (germline): SGHVS, FNYEAQ. Deletions cut 5 bases from V and 3 bases from J, with 16 bases between. The CDR3 sequence is 16 residues long. The CDR3 DNA reads TGTGCCAGCAGCGGAGGGAGCCTCGGGTACACCGGGGAGCTGTTTTTT. This sequence encodes CASSGGSLGYTGELFF.

Of note for this clonotype: Without the conserved terminal phenylalanine or tryptophan, this CDR3 likely stems from a read error. The chain couples TRBV9 to TRBJ1-1; no clear D. Deletions cut 4 bases from V and 5 bases from J, with 15 bases between. The CDR3 length is 14 residues. Germline CDR1 is SGDLS and CDR2 is YYNGEE. The CDR3 nucleotides are TGTGCCAGCAGCATCTCCTCGGTTGGGACTGAAGCTTTCTAT. Protein product: CASSISSVGTEAFY.

The chain has TRBV10-2 and TRBJ2-3; 15 nucleotides agree with TRBD2. In germline, CDR1 is WSHSY, CDR2 SAAADI. J lost 9 bases, V lost 7 bases, and 8 bases had no gene match. CDR3 length equals 15 residues. The CDR3 region has the DNA TGCGCCAGCAATGGACTAGCGGGGGGGCCGGGGACGCAGTATTTT. Translation gives CASNGLAGGPGTQYF.

This clonotype showed up many times. The V and J genes are TRBV2 and TRBJ2-5; TRBD1 matches at 7 bases. Germline V gene data show CDR1 as SNHLY and CDR2 as FYNNEI. CDR3 length: 16 amino acids. The trim removed 6 bases at V and 0 bases at J, leaving 10 bases unmatched. The CDR3: CASRAMGQPYQETQYF. CDR3 DNA sequence: TGTGCCAGCAGAGCAATGGGACAGCCGTACCAAGAGACCCAGTACTTC.

This clonotype was recorded many times. The V call is TRBV12-3 or TRBV12-4, the J call TRBJ1-1, with a possible D match to TRBD1 (6 bases). This CDR3 has 14 residues. Trimming stripped 5 bases from V and 1 base from J, with 11 bases between. This CDR3 reads CASSSPRGNTEAFF. The DNA of the CDR3 is TGTGCCAGCAGTAGCCCCAGGGGGAACACTGAAGCTTTCTTT.

This clonotype was recorded many times. The chain's CDR3 is CASSFVGQQNEKLFF. The DNA for the CDR3 is TGTGCCAGCAGTTTTGTAGGACAGCAGAATGAAAAACTGTTTTTT. The chain combines TRBV28 with TRBJ1-4, with D possibly TRBD1 on 6 matching bases. This CDR3 is built from 15 residues. Per germline, CDR1 MDHEN and CDR2 SYDVKM. V was cut by 3 bases and J by 5 bases, with 13 bases left in between.

This clonotype appeared many times. This chain links TRBV29-1 with TRBJ2-7, with 9 bases lining up with TRBD1. V was clipped by 5 bases and J by 2 bases; unmatched bases: 1. Germline CDR1 reads SQVTM; CDR2 reads ANQGSEA. The CDR3 totals 12 residues. DNA of the CDR3: TGCAGCGTTAACAGGGGGCCCTACGAGCAGTACTTC. Its translation is CSVNRGPYEQYF.

CDR3 DNA sequence: TGTGCCAGCAGTTTCTGGGTGGGCACAGCGGGAGCTAGTGAGAACACCGGGGAGCTGTTTTTT. Its protein is CASSFWVGTAGASENTGELFF. V and J are TRBV6-8 and TRBJ2-2; 8 nucleotides align to TRBD2. Germline CDR1 reads MNHGY; CDR2 reads SAAAGT. V gave up 4 bases and J gave up 1 base; unmatched junction bases: 20. This CDR3 is 21 amino acids long.

This clonotype was seen at least ten times. The chain uses TRBV20-1 and TRBJ2-4; 7 bases fit TRBD2. CDR3 size: 15 residues. Germline V gene data show CDR1 as DFQATT and CDR2 as SNEGSKA (reference sequence). V was clipped by 6 bases and J by 1 base; unmatched bases: 9. The CDR3 loop reads CSAAIPGRAKNIQYF. The DNA of the CDR3 is TGCAGTGCAGCGATTCCCGGGAGGGCCAAAAACATTCAGTACTTC.

This clonotype was found many times. The chain uses TRBV28 and TRBJ2-2; D possibly corresponds to TRBD1 (6 bases). V was clipped by 4 bases and J by 6 bases, with 18 bases between them. Germline values: CDR1 MDHEN, CDR2 SYDVKM. CDR3 size: 16 residues. For the CDR3, the DNA is TGTGCCAGCAGTTCCCGACAGGAGGTACCACCCGGGGAGCTGTTTTTT. Protein sequence: CASSSRQEVPPGELFF.

This clonotype was seen repeatedly, ten times or more. The chain carries TRBV29-1 and TRBJ1-1; D ambiguous. Germline V gene lookup returns CDR1 SQVTM and CDR2 ANQGSEA. The V gene lost 5 bases and the J gene lost 1 base, with 2 bases spanning the gap. The CDR3 runs 10 residues. The DNA of the CDR3 is TGCAGCGTTTCGAACACTGAAGCTTTCTTT. Its protein is CSVSNTEAFF.

In its sample, this clonotype was seen many times. The rearrangement links TRBV9 to TRBJ2-3, with TRBD2 matching 9 bases. The CDR3 spans 16 residues. Germline trimming cut 3 bases from V and 6 bases from J; bases unmatched to any gene: 11. CDR1 is SGDLS and CDR2 is YYNGEE in the germline V gene. The CDR3 sequence: CASSGPGSGGPDTQYF. For the CDR3, the DNA is TGTGCCAGCAGCGGCCCCGGTAGCGGGGGCCCGGATACGCAGTATTTT.

The V and J genes are TRBV12-3 or TRBV12-4 and TRBJ2-2; TRBD2 aligns across 15 bases. V was pared by 6 bases and J by 6 bases, with 20 bases of the junction left unmatched. The CDR3 has 21 amino acids. CDR3 protein: CASRNRPGLAGGNPRSGELFF. For the CDR3, the DNA is TGTGCCAGCAGAAACCGACCGGGACTAGCGGGGGGTAACCCTCGCTCCGGGGAGCTGTTTTTT.

This clonotype was picked up many times. The V and J genes are TRBV6-1 and TRBJ2-2, with 10 bases matching TRBD1. This CDR3 is built from 17 residues. Germline CDR1 and CDR2: MNHNS and SASEGT. V shed 2 bases and J 2 bases; nucleotides not matched to a gene: 5. For the CDR3, the DNA is TGTGCCAGCAGTGAAAAAGGGGACAGGGGAAACACCGGGGAGCTGTTTTTT. It encodes CASSEKGDRGNTGELFF.

This clonotype has ten or more counts. The rearrangement links TRBV7-9 to TRBJ1-4; the D gene is possibly TRBD1 (6 bases). Germline CDR1 reads SEHNR; CDR2 reads FQNEAQ (reference sequence). This CDR3 comprises 15 residues. V was shortened by 1 base and J by 6 bases, with 12 bases between the two germline ends. DNA for the CDR3: TGTGCCAGCAGCTTAGTCAGGGGCGAGGATGAAAAACTGTTTTTT. Protein product: CASSLVRGEDEKLFF.

This clonotype has at least ten counts. The junction departs from germline at one end; a sequencing error may be responsible. The chain employs TRBV20-1 and TRBJ1-3; 8 bases map to TRBD1. The CDR3 runs 14 residues. CDR1 and CDR2 from the germline V gene are DFQATT and SNEGSKA (reference sequence). The CDR3 sequence: CIATGGQGADTIYF. In DNA form, the CDR3 reads TGCATTGCTACTGGAGGACAGGGCGCCGACACCATATATTTT.

There are many counts of this clonotype. The genes are TRBV7-3 and TRBJ1-6; D remains unclear. The ends were cut back, 4 bases at V and 10 bases at J, with 11 bases in the middle. Germline CDR1 SGHTA, CDR2 FQGTGA. This CDR3 is built from 13 residues. The CDR3: CASSSTRGSPLHF. The CDR3, as DNA: TGTGCCAGCAGCTCCACACGAGGATCACCCCTCCACTTT. Combining the CDR3 with reference TRBV7-3 and TRBJ1-6 gives the whole variable domain GAGVSQTPSNKVTEKGKYVELRCDPISGHTALYWYRQSLGQGPEFLIYFQGTGAADDSGLPNDRFFAVRPEGSVSTLKIQRTERGDSAVYLCASSSTRGSPLHFGNGTRLTVT.

This clonotype was picked up many times. The J gene is TRBJ2-3, the V gene TRBV5-1, with TRBD2 identical over 7 bases. The CDR3 is 15 residues long. Germline CDR1 is SGHRS and CDR2 is YFSETQ. J gave up 1 base and V 2 bases, and 4 bases lay outside the gene matches. The CDR3 coding sequence is TGCGCCAGCAGCTTTATCACTAGCGGCACAGATACGCAGTATTTT. Its protein product is CASSFITSGTDTQYF.